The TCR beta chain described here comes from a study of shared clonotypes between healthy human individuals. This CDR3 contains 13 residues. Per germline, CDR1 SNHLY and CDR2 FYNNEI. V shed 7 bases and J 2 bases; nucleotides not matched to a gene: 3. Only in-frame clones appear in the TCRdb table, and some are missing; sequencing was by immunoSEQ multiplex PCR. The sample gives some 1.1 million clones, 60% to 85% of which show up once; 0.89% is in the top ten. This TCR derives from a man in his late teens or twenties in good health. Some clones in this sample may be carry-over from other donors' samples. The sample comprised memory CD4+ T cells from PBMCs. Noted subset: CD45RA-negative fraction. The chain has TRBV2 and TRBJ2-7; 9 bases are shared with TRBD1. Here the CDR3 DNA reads TGTGCCAGCAAGCGGGACAGGGCCTACGAGCAGTACTTC. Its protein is CASKRDRAYEQYF.